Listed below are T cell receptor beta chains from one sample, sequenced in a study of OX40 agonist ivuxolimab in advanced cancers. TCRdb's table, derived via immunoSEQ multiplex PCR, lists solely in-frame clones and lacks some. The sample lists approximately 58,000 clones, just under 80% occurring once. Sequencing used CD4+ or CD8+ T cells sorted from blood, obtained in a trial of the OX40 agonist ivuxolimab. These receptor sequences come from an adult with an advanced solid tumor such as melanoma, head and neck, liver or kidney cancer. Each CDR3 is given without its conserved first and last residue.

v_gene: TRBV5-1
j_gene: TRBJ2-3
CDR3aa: ASSASDSTDTQY

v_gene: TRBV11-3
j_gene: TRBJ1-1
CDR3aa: ASSLDGNTEAF

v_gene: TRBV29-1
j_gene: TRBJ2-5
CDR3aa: SAGTIQETQY

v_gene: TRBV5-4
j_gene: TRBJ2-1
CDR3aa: ASSSNRGAGLAEQF

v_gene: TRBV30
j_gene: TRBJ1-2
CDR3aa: ADQLGGGHGYT

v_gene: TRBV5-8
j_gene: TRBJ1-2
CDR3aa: ASSLKTGRFYGYT

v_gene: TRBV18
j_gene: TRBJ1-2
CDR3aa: ASSPEASYGYT

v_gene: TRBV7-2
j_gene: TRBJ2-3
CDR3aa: ASSPGVTDTQY

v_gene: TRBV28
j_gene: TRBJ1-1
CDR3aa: ASSLMGRVNTEAF

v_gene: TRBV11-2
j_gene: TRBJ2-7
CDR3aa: ASSRLAGPYEQY

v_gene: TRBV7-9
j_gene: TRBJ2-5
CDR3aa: ASSPGGADTQY

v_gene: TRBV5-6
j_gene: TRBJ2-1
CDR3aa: ASSSLRSGNEQF

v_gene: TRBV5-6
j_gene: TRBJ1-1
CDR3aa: ASRGTTGSTEAF

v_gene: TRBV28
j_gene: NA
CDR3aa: ASSLGQFSSYEQY

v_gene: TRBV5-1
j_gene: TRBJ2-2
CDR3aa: ASSSKAGGFNPNTGELF

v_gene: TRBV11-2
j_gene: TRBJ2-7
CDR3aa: ASSFPPSGGYEQY

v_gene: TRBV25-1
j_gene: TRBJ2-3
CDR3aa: ASSESARDPTDTQY

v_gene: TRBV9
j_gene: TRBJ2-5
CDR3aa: ASSGGTTGWVQY

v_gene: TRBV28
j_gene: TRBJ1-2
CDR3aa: ASSTGPTGYGYT

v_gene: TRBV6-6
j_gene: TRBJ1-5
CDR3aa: ASSYGGGRQPQH

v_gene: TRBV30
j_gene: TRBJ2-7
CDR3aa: AWSPLRGRGNEQY

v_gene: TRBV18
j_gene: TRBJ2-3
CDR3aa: ASSPSSGSADTQY

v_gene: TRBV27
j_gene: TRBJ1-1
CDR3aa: ASSPDRGRNTEAF

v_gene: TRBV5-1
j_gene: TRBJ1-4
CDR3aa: ASSRQGAGEKLF

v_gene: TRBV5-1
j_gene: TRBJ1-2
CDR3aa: ASSLEGRKYGYT

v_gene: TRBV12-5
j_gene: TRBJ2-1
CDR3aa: ASGISEDEQF

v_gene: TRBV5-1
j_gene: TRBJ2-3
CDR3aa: ASSFPSGGASDTQY

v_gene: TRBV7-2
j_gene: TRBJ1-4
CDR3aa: ASSLDREKLF